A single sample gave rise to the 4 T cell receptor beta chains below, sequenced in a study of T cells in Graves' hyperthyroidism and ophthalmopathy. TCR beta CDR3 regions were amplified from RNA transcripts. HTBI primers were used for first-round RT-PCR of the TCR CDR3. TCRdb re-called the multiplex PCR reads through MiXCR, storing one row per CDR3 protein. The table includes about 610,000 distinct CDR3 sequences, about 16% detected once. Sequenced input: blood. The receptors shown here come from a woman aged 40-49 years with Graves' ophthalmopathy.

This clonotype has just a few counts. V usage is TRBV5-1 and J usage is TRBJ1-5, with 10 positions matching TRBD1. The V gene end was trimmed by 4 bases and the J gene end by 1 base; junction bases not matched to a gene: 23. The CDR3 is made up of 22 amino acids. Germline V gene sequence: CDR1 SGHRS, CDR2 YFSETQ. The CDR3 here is CASSLNSRRVTGGRGSNQPQHF. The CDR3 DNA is TGCGCCAGCAGCCTAAACAGCCGCCGAGTGACAGGGGGCCGGGGAAGCAATCAGCCCCAGCATTTT.

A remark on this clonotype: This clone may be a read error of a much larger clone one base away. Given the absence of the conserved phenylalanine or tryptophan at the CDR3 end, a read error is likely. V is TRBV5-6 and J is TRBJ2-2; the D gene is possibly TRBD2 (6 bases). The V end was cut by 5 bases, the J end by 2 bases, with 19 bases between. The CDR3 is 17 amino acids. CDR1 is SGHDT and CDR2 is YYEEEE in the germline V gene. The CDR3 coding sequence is TGTGCCAGCAGATCCTTTCAGACGGGACTTAACACCGGGGAGCTGTTTTCT. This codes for CASRSFQTGLNTGELFS.

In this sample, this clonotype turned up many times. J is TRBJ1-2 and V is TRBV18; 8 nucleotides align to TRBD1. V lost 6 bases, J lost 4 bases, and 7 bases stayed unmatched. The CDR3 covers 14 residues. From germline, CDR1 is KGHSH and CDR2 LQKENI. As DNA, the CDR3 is TGTGCCAGCTCCGACAGGGGTAGATCCTATGGCTACACCTTC. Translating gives CASSDRGRSYGYTF.

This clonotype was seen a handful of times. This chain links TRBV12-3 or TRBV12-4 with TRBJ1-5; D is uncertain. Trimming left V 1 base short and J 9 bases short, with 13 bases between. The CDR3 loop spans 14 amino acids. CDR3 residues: CASSLEGSPTPQHF. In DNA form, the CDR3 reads TGTGCCAGCAGTTTAGAAGGCAGTCCAACGCCCCAGCATTTT.